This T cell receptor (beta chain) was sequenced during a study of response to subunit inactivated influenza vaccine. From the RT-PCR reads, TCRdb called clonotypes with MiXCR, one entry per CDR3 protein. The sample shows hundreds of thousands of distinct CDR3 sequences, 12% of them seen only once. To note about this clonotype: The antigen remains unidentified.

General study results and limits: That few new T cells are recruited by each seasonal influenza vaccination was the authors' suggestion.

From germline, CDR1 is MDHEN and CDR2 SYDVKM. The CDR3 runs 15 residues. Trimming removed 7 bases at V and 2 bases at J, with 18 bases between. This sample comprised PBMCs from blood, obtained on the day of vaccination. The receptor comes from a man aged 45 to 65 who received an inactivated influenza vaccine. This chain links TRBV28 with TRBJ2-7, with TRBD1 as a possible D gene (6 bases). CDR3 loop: CASIQAPRGPYEQYF. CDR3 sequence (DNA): TGTGCCAGCATCCAAGCACCCAGGGGCCCCTACGAGCAGTACTTC.